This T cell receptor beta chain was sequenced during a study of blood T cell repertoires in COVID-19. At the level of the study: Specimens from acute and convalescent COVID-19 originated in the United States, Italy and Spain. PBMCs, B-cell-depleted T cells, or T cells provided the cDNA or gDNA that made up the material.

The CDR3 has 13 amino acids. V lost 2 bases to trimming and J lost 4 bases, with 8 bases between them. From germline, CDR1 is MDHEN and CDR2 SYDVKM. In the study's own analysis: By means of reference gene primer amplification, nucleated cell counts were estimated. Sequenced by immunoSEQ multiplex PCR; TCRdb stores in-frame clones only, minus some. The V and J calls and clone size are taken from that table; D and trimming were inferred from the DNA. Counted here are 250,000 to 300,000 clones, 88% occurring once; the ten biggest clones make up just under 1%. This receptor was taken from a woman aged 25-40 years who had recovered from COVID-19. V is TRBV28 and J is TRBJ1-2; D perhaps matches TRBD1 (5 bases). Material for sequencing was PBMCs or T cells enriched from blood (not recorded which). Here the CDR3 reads CASSLMGGYGYTF. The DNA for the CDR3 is TGTGCCAGCAGTTTAATGGGGGGCTATGGCTACACCTTC.